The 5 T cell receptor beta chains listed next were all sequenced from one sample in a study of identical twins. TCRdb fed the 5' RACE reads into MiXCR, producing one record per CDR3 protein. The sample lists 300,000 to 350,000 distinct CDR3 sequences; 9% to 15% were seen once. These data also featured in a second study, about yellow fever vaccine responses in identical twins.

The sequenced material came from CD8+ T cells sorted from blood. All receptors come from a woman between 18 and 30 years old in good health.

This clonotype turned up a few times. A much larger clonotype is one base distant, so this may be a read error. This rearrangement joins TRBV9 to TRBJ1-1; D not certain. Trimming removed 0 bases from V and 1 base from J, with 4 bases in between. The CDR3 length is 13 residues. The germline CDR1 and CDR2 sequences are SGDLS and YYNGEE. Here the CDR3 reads CASSVGANTEAFF. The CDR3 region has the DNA TGTGCCAGCAGCGTAGGGGCGAACACTGAAGCTTTCTTT. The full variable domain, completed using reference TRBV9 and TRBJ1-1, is DSGVTQTPKHLITATGQRVTLRCSPRSGDLSVYWYQQSLDQGLQFLIQYYNGEERAKGNILERFSAQQFPDLHSELNLSSLELGDSALYFCASSVGANTEAFFGQGTRLTVV.

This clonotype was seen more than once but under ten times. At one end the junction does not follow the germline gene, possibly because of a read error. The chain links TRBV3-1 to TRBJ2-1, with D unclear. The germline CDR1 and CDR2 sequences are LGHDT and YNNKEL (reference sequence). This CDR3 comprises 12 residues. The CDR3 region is CASSQDRNGQFF. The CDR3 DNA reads TGTGCCAGCAGCCAAGATAGGAATGGGCAGTTCTTC.

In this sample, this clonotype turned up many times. The CDR3 here is CRVAGSSYEQYV. CDR3 sequence (DNA): TGCAGAGTAGCGGGGAGCTCCTACGAGCAGTACGTC. This rearrangement joins TRBV20-1 to TRBJ2-7, with 8 bases lining up with TRBD2. The CDR3 is 12 amino acids. CDR1 and CDR2 (germline): DFQATT, SNEGSKA (reference sequence).

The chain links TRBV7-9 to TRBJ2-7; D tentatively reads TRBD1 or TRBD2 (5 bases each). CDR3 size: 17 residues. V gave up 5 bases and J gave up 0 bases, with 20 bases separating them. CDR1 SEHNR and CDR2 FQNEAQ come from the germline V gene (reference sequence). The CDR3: CASSPNSPGPRSYEQYF. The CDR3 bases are TGTGCCAGCAGCCCCAATTCCCCGGGACCCCGCTCCTACGAGCAGTACTTC. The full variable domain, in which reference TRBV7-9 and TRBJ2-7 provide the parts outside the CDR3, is DTGVSQNPRHKITKRGQNVTFRCDPISEHNRLYWYRQTLGQGPEFLTYFQNEAQLEKSRLLSDRFSAERPKGSFSTLEIQRTEQGDSAMYLCASSPNSPGPRSYEQYFGPGTRLTVT.

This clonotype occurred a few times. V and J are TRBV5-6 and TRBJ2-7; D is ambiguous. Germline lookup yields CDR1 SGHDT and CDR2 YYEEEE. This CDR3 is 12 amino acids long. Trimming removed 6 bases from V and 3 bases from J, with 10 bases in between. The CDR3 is CASNSDHYEQYF. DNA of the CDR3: TGTGCCAGCAACAGCGATCACTACGAGCAGTACTTC.